This T cell receptor beta chain was observed in a study of OX40 agonist ivuxolimab in advanced cancers. Study background: The drug used for patients, ivuxolimab, was an agonistic anti-OX40 (CD134) antibody.

Study-level results: Also showing low normalized T-cell clonal expansion were some of the nonresponders.

V shed 3 bases, J shed 4 bases, and the junction held 5 bases outside the gene matches. From germline, CDR1 is SEHNR and CDR2 FQNEAQ (reference sequence). This CDR3 region has 14 residues. Some clones are missing from TCRdb's copy, which holds only in-frame ones; the method was immunoSEQ multiplex PCR. This table holds about 50,000 clones, more than 70% found once. Baseline was the first blood sampling point, followed by cycle 4 day 1 and cycle 7 day 1. On this clone: Its specificity is not known.

V is TRBV7-9 and J is TRBJ2-5; TRBD1 matches 7 bases. This specimen consisted of CD4+ or CD8+ T cells sorted from blood, obtained in a trial of the OX40 agonist ivuxolimab. The receptor was derived from an adult with an advanced solid tumor such as melanoma, head and neck, liver or kidney cancer. CDR3 sequence (DNA): TGTGCCAGCAGCTTCGACAGGGAGAGAGAGACCCAGTACTTC. Amino acid sequence: CASSFDRERETQYF.